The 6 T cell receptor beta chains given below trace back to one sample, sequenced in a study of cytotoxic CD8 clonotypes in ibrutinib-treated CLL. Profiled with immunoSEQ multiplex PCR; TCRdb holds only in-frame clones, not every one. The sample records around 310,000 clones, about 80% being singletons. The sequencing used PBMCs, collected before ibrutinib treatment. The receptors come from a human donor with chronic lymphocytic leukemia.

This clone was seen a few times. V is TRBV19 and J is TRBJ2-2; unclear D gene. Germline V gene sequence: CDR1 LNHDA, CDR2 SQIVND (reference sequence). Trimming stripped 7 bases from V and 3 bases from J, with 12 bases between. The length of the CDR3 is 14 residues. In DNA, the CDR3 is TGTGCCAGTATCGTCAGGAACTACACCGGGGAGCTGTTTTTT. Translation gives CASIVRNYTGELFF.

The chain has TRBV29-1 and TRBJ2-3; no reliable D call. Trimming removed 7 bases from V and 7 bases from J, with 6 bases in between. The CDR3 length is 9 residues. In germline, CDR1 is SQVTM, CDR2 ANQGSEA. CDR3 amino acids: CSGPYTQYF. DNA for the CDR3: TGCAGCGGCCCCTATACGCAGTATTTT.

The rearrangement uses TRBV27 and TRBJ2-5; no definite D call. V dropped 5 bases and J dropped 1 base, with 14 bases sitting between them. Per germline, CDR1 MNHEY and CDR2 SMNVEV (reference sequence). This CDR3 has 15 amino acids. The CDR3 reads CASSTGPGPQETQYF. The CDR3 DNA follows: TGTGCCAGCAGTACCGGGCCTGGACCCCAAGAGACCCAGTACTTC.

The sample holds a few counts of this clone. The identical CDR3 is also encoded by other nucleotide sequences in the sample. The CDR3 DNA sequence: TGTGCCACCAGCAGGGACAGGGGCTACGAGCAGTACTTC. Its translation is CATSRDRGYEQYF. J is TRBJ2-7 and V is TRBV15; TRBD1 matches 9 bases. Germline-derived CDR1 and CDR2 are LNHNV and YYDKDF (reference sequence). Unmatched junction bases numbered 0, after V lost 3 bases and J lost 3 bases. This CDR3 comprises 13 residues.

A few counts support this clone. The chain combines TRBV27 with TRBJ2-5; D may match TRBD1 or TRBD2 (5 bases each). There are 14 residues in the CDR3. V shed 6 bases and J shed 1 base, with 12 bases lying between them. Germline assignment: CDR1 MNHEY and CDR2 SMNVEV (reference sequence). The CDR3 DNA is TGTGCCAGCAGACCATTGGGGGTCCAAGAGACCCAGTACTTC. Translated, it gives CASRPLGVQETQYF.

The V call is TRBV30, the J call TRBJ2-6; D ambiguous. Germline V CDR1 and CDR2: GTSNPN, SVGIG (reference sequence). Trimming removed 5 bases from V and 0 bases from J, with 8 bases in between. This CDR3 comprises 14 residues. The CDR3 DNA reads TGTGCCTGGGATTCTAGCTCTGGGGCCAACGTCCTGACTTTC. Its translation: CAWDSSSGANVLTF.